This T cell receptor (beta chain) was identified in a study of human thymus T cells. Study-level findings and limits: It looked as if thymic and blood repertoires used V and J genes in a biased way. Related work found strong thymic repertoire overlap between unrelated individuals.

TCRdb's table, derived via immunoSEQ multiplex PCR, lists solely in-frame clones and lacks some. The data show roughly 120,000 clones, about 93% seen once. Note on this clone: Its antigen is still unknown.

Resections from corrective heart surgery supplied the thymus tissue. The material sequenced was thymus tissue. This clonotype originated in a boy younger than two with a congenital heart defect but otherwise immunologically healthy.

This CDR3 reads CASSYSATGELFF. Here the CDR3 DNA reads TGTGCCAGCAGTTACTCGGCTACCGGGGAGCTGTTTTTT. The chain joins TRBV6-5 to TRBJ2-2; D ambiguous. The CDR3 extends over 13 amino acids. Trimming removed 0 bases at V and 5 bases at J, with 4 bases between. Germline-derived CDR1 and CDR2 are MNHEY and SVGAGI.